A selection of T cell receptor beta chains follows, all from one sample in a study of long-term antiretroviral therapy in people with HIV. Here immunoSEQ multiplex PCR was the method, and the copy in TCRdb shows in-frame clones only, minus some. The sample contains approximately 29,000 clones, around 89% of which appear only once. The starting material was unsorted PBMCs, obtained 0.5 years after starting antiretroviral therapy. Source of these receptors: a woman aged 18-35 years with HIV. Both conserved end residues are part of each CDR3. A D gene is named only where the DNA matches it firmly. The listing skips clone size in some rows; elsewhere it reads once, few, many or a size class.

d_call	v_call	cdr3_length	j_call	clone_size	cdr3_nt	cdr3_aa
TRBD1	TRBV5-1	16	TRBJ2-7	-	TGCGCCAGCAGCCACGGGACAGGGCTAATCTCCTACGAGCAGTACTTC	CASSHGTGLISYEQYF
TRBD1	TRBV4-1	16	TRBJ1-2	-	TGCGCCAGCAGCGGGTCGACAGGGGGCGCAGACTATGGCTACACCTTC	CASSGSTGGADYGYTF
TRBD2	TRBV19	15	TRBJ2-1	-	TGTGCCAGTCACGAGGGCGGGAGACCCTACAATGAGCAGTTCTTC	CASHEGGRPYNEQFF
-	TRBV5-4	14	TRBJ2-7	-	TGCGCCAGCAGCCCCCGGACGGGCAGGGGCGAGCAGTACTTC	CASSPRTGRGEQYF
-	TRBV9	15	TRBJ2-3	-	TGTGCCAGCAGCTTAACCGGGAGCCGCACAGATACGCAGTATTTT	CASSLTGSRTDTQYF
-	TRBV5-1	15	TRBJ1-1	-	TGCGCCAGCAGCTTGGCTTGGGGGGGGGACACTGAAGCTTTCTTT	CASSLAWGGDTEAFF
-	TRBV4-1	15	TRBJ2-7	few	TGCGCCAGCAGCCAAGTGTCAGGTGTCTCCTACGAGCAGTACTTC	CASSQVSGVSYEQYF
-	TRBV7-3	16	TRBJ2-2	-	TGTGCCAGCAGCTTAGTATCCGGGACCCTTCTCGGGGAGCTGTTTTTT	CASSLVSGTLLGELFF
-	TRBV28	15	TRBJ2-1	-	TGTGCCAGCAGTATCCTAGCGAGACTATACAATGAGCAGTTCTTC	CASSILARLYNEQFF
TRBD1	TRBV7-8	14	TRBJ2-1	-	TGTGCCAGCAGAGAATATGACAGGGGCAATGAGCAGTTCTTC	CASREYDRGNEQFF
-	TRBV19	13	TRBJ1-5	once	TGTGCCAGTGGAATCTATAGTCAGGAGCCCCAGCATTTT	CASGIYSQEPQHF